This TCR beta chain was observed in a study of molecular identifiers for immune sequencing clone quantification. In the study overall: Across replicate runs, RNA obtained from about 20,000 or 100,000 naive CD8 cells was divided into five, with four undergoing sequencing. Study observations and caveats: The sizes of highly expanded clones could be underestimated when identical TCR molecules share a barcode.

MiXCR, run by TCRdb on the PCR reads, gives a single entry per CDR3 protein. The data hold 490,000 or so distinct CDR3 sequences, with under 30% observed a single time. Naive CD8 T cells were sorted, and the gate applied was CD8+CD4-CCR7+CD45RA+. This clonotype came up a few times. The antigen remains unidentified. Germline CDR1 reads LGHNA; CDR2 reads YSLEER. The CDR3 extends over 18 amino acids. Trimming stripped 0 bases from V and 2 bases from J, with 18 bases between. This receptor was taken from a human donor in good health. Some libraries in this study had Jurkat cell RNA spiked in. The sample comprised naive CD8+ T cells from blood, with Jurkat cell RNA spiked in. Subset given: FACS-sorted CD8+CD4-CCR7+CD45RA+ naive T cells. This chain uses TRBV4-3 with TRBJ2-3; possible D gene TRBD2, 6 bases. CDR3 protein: CASSQEGLSGAHTDTQYF. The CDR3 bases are TGCGCCAGCAGCCAAGAAGGGCTGTCGGGAGCCCACACAGATACGCAGTATTTT.